This T cell receptor (beta chain) appears in the sequencing data of a study of shared clonotypes between healthy human individuals. For unsorted PBMC, 300 ng DNA per replicate equaled roughly 30,000 T cell genomes. Sequencing on ten immunoSEQ deep assay plates was performed for unsorted PBMC DNA. Profiling relied on immunoSEQ multiplex PCR, and the TCRdb table lists in-frame clones only, not all of them. The table includes 500,000 to 650,000 clones, around three quarters detected once. This CDR3 is built from 15 residues. Germline V gene data show CDR1 as SGHNT and CDR2 as YYREEE (reference sequence). After removal of 0 bases from V and 0 bases from J, the junction contained 3 bases not matched to a gene. This clone was counted a few times. Donors were healthy HIV-negative adults without recent acute infections or vaccinations.

This chain joins TRBV5-4 and TRBJ2-7; 7 bases map to TRBD1. Sequencing input: PBMCs. The clonotype originates from a middle-aged woman in good health. Some clones in this sample may be carry-over from other donors' samples. The CDR3 DNA reads TGTGCCAGCAGCTTGGCCCGGGACAGCTCCTACGAGCAGTACTTC. It encodes CASSLARDSSYEQYF.